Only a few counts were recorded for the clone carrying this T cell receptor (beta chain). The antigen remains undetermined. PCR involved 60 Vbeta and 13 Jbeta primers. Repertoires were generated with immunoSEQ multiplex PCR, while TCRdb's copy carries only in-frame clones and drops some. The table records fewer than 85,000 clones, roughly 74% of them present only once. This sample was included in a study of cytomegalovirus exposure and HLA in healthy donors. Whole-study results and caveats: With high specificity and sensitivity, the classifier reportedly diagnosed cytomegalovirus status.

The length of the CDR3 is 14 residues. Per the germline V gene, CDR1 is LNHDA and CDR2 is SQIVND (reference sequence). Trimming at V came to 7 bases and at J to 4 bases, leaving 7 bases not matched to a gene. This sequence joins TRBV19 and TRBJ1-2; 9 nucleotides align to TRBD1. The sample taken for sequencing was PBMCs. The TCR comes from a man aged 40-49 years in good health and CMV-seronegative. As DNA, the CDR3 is TGTGCCAGTACCCCCGGGACAGGGAGCTATGGCTACACCTTC. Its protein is CASTPGTGSYGYTF.